This TCR beta chain was sequenced during a study of T cells in Graves' hyperthyroidism and ophthalmopathy. Study-level information: Pretreatment peripheral blood was obtained at initial diagnosis.

Notes on this clonotype: Its antigen is not identified. This may be a read error, as it is one base from a much larger clone.

General study findings and limits: Blood samples included most of the expanded thyroid clonotypes exceeding 0.001.

Using RNA transcripts as the source, TCR beta CDR3 regions were amplified. A set of HTBI primers served as the primers for a first-round RT-PCR of the TCR CDR3. MiXCR, applied by TCRdb to the multiplex PCR reads, yields one record per CDR3 protein. In the table there are 300,000 to 350,000 distinct CDR3 sequences, roughly 13% of which are singletons. V shed 3 bases and J shed 4 bases, with 14 bases lying between them. The CDR3 length is 15 residues. Germline V gene data show CDR1 as MDHEN and CDR2 as SYDVKM. V gene TRBV28 combines with J gene TRBJ2-3; no clear D. What was sequenced was blood. The receptor was derived from a young woman with Graves' hyperthyroidism. In DNA form, the CDR3 reads TGTGCCAGCAGTTTCCCGGGCCCAGATTCAGATACGCAGTATTTT. Protein sequence: CASSFPGPDSDTQYF. Drawing the rest from reference TRBV28 and TRBJ2-3, the complete variable domain is DVKVTQSSRYLVKRTGEKVFLECVQDMDHENMFWYRQDPGLGLRLIYFSYDVKMKEKGDIPEGYSVSREKKERFSLILESASTNQTSMYLCASSFPGPDSDTQYFGPGTRLTVL.